This entry lists 16 T cell receptor beta chains sequenced from one sample in a study of CD8 T cells in ankylosing spondylitis. TCRdb reprocessed the 5' RACE reads with MiXCR, giving one entry per CDR3 protein. In the table there are about 39,000 distinct CDR3 sequences, 10% of which are singletons. Sample: blood, either unsorted or a sorted T cell fraction (not recorded which). These receptors came from a male donor with ankylosing spondylitis or in good health (not recorded which).

This clonotype was counted ten times or more. The chain joins TRBV4-3 to TRBJ2-5, with D uncertain. Trimming took 0 bases from V and 7 from J, leaving 18 bases between them. Per germline, CDR1 LGHNA and CDR2 YSLEER. The CDR3 length is 16 residues. CDR3 protein: CASSQDFRDPIGTQYF. In nucleotides, the CDR3 is TGCGCCAGCAGCCAAGATTTCCGTGACCCCATCGGGACCCAGTACTTC.

This chain connects TRBV5-4 to TRBJ2-1, with 10 bases fitting TRBD2. The V and J ends lost 4 bases and 4 bases, in that order; junction bases with no gene match: 8. Germline V gene lookup returns CDR1 SGHNT and CDR2 YYREEE (reference sequence). CDR3 size: 16 residues. The DNA of the CDR3 is TGTGCCAGCAGCGTGAAACTAGCGGGGAGATACAATGAGCAGTTCTTC. Its protein is CASSVKLAGRYNEQFF. The full variable domain, rest sourced from reference TRBV5-4 and TRBJ2-1, is ETGVTQSPTHLIKTRGQQVTLRCSSQSGHNTVSWYQQALGQGPQFIFQYYREEENGRGNFPPRFSGLQFPNYSSELNVNALELDDSALYLCASSVKLAGRYNEQFFGPGTRLTVL.

In its sample, this clonotype was seen many times. A junction end diverges from the germline sequence, so it may reflect a read error. The chain employs TRBV20-1 and TRBJ1-1; the D is unclear. This CDR3 has 11 residues. Germline values: CDR1 DFQATT, CDR2 SNEGSKA (reference sequence). Written as DNA, the CDR3 is TGCAGTGCTAACCCCTCCCATGGGTCCGACTTT. Translating it yields CSANPSHGSDF.

This clonotype was recorded many times. The chain has TRBV5-1 and TRBJ2-2, with 7 bases identical to TRBD2. Germline V gives CDR1 SGHRS, CDR2 YFSETQ. The CDR3 loop spans 16 amino acids. Trimming removed 0 bases from V and 0 bases from J; junction bases left unmatched: 2. CDR3 region: CASSLDAGANTGELFF. CDR3 coding DNA: TGCGCCAGCAGCTTGGATGCGGGAGCGAACACCGGGGAGCTGTTTTTT.

This clonotype has a count of ten or more. The CDR3 region is CASSPGGGDRSYTF. CDR3 nucleotide sequence: TGTGCCAGCAGCCCGGGGGGGGGGGACAGGAGCTACACCTTC. The rearrangement joins TRBV6-1 to TRBJ1-2; 8 bases map to TRBD1. CDR1 MNHNS and CDR2 SASEGT come from the germline V gene. The CDR3 is 14 residues long. V shed 6 bases and J 9 bases; nucleotides not matched to a gene: 12.

The CDR3 loop is CASSVGTVAQPQHF. In nucleotides, the CDR3 is TGTGCCAGCAGCGTGGGGACGGTGGCTCAGCCCCAGCATTTT. This chain uses TRBV9 with TRBJ1-5; a possible D gene is TRBD1 (5 bases). The germline gives CDR1 SGDLS, CDR2 YYNGEE. V lost 2 bases to trimming and J lost 6 bases, with 12 bases between them. The CDR3 contains 14 residues.

This clonotype has ten or more counts. The chain links TRBV28 to TRBJ2-1, with 13 nucleotides matching TRBD2. This CDR3 spans 16 amino acids. Trimming took 1 base from V and 6 from J; bases not matched to a gene: 3. Germline CDR1 and CDR2: MDHEN and SYDVKM. The CDR3 sequence: CASSLYGLAGANEQFF. DNA for the CDR3: TGTGCCAGCAGTTTATACGGACTAGCGGGAGCCAATGAGCAGTTCTTC.

Only a few counts were recorded for this clonotype. The chain joins TRBV2 to TRBJ2-5, with 7 bases fitting TRBD2. The CDR3 extends over 14 amino acids. CDR1 is SNHLY, CDR2 FYNNEI, per germline. Germline trimming cut 5 bases from V and 0 bases from J; bases unmatched to any gene: 3. The CDR3 is CASSLLAYQETQYF. DNA of the CDR3: TGTGCCAGCAGTTTACTAGCGTACCAAGAGACCCAGTACTTC.

This clonotype was counted many times. V usage is TRBV5-1 and J usage is TRBJ2-7; D assignment may be TRBD1 or TRBD2 (5 bases each). The CDR3 contains 13 residues. The germline gives CDR1 SGHRS, CDR2 YFSETQ. Trimming removed 3 bases at V and 0 bases at J, with 7 bases between. The CDR3 coding sequence is TGCGCCAGCAGCTCAGGGAGCTCCTACGAGCAGTACTTC. Protein sequence: CASSSGSSYEQYF.

This clonotype was observed at least ten times. The chain couples TRBV28 to TRBJ2-1; D not resolved. CDR1 and CDR2 (germline): MDHEN, SYDVKM. Trimming removed 5 bases from V and 10 bases from J, with 9 bases in between. This CDR3 has 11 residues. CDR3 coding DNA: TGTGCCAGCAGTACTTCCTGGGAGCAGTTCTTC. As protein: CASSTSWEQFF.

V gene TRBV20-1 combines with J gene TRBJ2-3, with 7 bases that match TRBD2. CDR1 and CDR2 from the germline V gene are DFQATT and SNEGSKA (reference sequence). The CDR3 totals 14 residues. J lost 6 bases, V lost 4 bases, and 10 bases had no gene match. The CDR3 loop is CSAKSGGSSDTQYF. In DNA form, the CDR3 reads TGCAGTGCTAAATCGGGCGGGAGTTCCGATACGCAGTATTTT.

This clonotype was seen a single time. The chain recombines TRBV20-1 with TRBJ1-1, with D unresolved. Trimming cost V 3 bases and J 2 bases, with 4 bases left between them. Germline V CDR1 and CDR2: DFQATT, SNEGSKA (reference sequence). This CDR3 has 11 amino acids. CDR3 sequence reads: CSASRNTEAFF. DNA for the CDR3: TGCAGTGCTAGCAGAAACACTGAAGCTTTCTTT.

This clonotype was seen repeatedly, ten times or more. CDR3 loop: CSAREGQGNQETQYF. The CDR3 coding sequence is TGCAGTGCTAGAGAGGGACAGGGGAACCAAGAGACCCAGTACTTC. The chain employs TRBV20-1 and TRBJ2-5; 10 bases match TRBD1. Trimming at V came to 0 bases and at J to 0 bases, leaving 1 base not matched to a gene. Germline assignment: CDR1 DFQATT and CDR2 SNEGSKA (reference sequence). The CDR3 loop spans 15 amino acids.

In this sample, this clonotype turned up many times. The chain carries TRBV4-1 and TRBJ1-5, with TRBD1 as a possible D gene (6 bases). V was cut by 8 bases and J by 1 base, with 12 bases left in between. Germline values: CDR1 MGHRA, CDR2 YSYEKL. CDR3 size: 14 residues. The CDR3 is CASGNRASNQPQHF. CDR3 bases: TGCGCCAGCGGTAACAGGGCCAGCAATCAGCCCCAGCATTTT.

This clonotype was found many times. V gene TRBV10-1 combines with J gene TRBJ2-1, with 13 positions matching TRBD2. Per germline, CDR1 WNHNN and CDR2 SYGVQD (reference sequence). V was clipped by 5 bases and J by 6 bases; unmatched bases: 1. The CDR3 is 14 amino acids. The CDR3 protein is CASSTSGRANEQFF. The CDR3, as DNA: TGCGCCAGCAGTACTAGCGGGAGGGCCAATGAGCAGTTCTTC.

This clonotype was counted many times. This chain connects TRBV20-1 to TRBJ2-7; a possible D gene is TRBD2 (6 bases). The CDR3 loop spans 13 amino acids. V was clipped by 6 bases and J by 3 bases, with 15 bases between them. Germline CDR1 DFQATT, CDR2 SNEGSKA (reference sequence). DNA for the CDR3: TGCAGTGCCCAGCCGGGACTTGACTACGAGCAGTACTTC. Translated: CSAQPGLDYEQYF.